This record covers a single T cell receptor (beta chain). The record originates from a study of Ad26.COV2.S vaccination and SARS-CoV-2 variants. Study at large: Intramuscular Ad26.COV2.S doses were given once or twice, 56 days apart.

Trimming left V 6 bases short and J 3 bases short, with 17 bases between. The germline gives CDR1 SGHAT, CDR2 FQDESV (reference sequence). The CDR3 is 15 residues long. Treatment of the sample: 19 received Ad26.COV2.S at low or high dose, single or two shots; about 5 received placebo; per-sample allocation not given. The study sampled participants on day 63 after the first vaccine or placebo injection. TCRdb keeps only in-frame clones here, not all; method: immunoSEQ multiplex PCR. The sample yields approximately 460,000 clones, 70% to 90% seen once. V gene TRBV11-1 combines with J gene TRBJ1-1, with D possibly being TRBD1 (5 bases). This material consisted of peripheral blood, taken in a trial of Ad26.COV2.S vaccine versus placebo. This TCR came from a person between 18 and 60 years old who received the Ad26.COV2.S COVID-19 vaccine or a placebo. CDR3 DNA sequence: TGTGCCAGCAGGAAAACCGGGGCACAGGACACTGAAGCTTTCTTT. It encodes CASRKTGAQDTEAFF.